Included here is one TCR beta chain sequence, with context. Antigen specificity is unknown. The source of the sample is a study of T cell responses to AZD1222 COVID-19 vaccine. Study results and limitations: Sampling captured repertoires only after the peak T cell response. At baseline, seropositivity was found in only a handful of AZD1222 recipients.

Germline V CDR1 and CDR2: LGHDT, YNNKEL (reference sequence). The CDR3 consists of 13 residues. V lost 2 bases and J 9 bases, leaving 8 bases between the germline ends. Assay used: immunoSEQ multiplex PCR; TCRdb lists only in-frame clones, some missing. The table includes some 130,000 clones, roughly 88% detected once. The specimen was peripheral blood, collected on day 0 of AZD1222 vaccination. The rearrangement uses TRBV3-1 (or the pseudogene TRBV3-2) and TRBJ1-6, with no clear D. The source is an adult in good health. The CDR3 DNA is TGTGCCAGCAGCCAAAGTAGGTTTTCACCCCTCCACTTT. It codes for CASSQSRFSPLHF.